The 12 T cell receptor beta chains listed next were all sequenced from one sample in a study of T cells in Graves' hyperthyroidism and ophthalmopathy (dated by TCRdb to between 2018 and 2021). Library preparation used multiplex PCR. The sample was run on an Illumina HiSeq 2000. Amplification of TCR beta CDR3 regions was carried out from RNA transcripts. For the first round of RT-PCR on the TCR CDR3, the HTBI primer set was used together with the Qiagen OneStep RT-PCR kit. Starting from the raw public reads, TCRdb applied fastp trimming at Q25, assembled clones with MiXCR and retained in-frame beta chains. When rows share a CDR3 protein, they turn into one entry using the most common DNA and genes. In all, the sample holds 600,000 or so distinct CDR3 sequences, and under 60% of those were seen once. Of the sample, nearly 8.5% falls within the top ten clones. The sequenced sample was peripheral blood or thyroid tissue (not recorded which). The receptors stem from a woman younger than 30 with Graves' hyperthyroidism. Donor details come from another sample of the same person, matched by shared clones.

In its sample, this clonotype was seen many times. The chain links TRBV15 to TRBJ2-5; 10 bases align to TRBD2. Trimming removed 4 bases from V and 5 bases from J; junction bases left unmatched: 13. The germline V gene encodes CDR1 LNHNV and CDR2 YYDKDF (reference sequence). This CDR3 has 17 amino acids. The DNA of the CDR3 is TGTGCCACCAGCAAAGGACCTAGCGGGAGTGGTGTGGAGACCCAGTACTTC. It translates to CATSKGPSGSGVETQYF.

On this clonotype itself: Just one base apart from a much larger clone, this may be a read error. The chain employs TRBV10-3 and TRBJ1-6; TRBD1 matches at 7 bases. Germline CDR1 and CDR2: ENHRY and SYGVKD. The CDR3 sequence is 14 residues long. V gave up 5 bases and J gave up 5 bases; unmatched junction bases: 3. As DNA, the CDR3 is TGTGCCATCAGTTCGGACAGGAATAATTCACCCCTCCACTTT. This sequence encodes CAISSDRNNSPLHF.

This clonotype was seen repeatedly, ten times or more. The rearrangement links TRBV19 to TRBJ2-6; D tentatively fits TRBD1 or TRBD2 (5 bases each). The CDR3 runs 16 residues. The V and J ends lost 5 bases and 4 bases respectively, with 15 bases between them. Germline V gives CDR1 LNHDA, CDR2 SQIVND (reference sequence). CDR3 protein: CASSSGWGSGANVLTF. The DNA for the CDR3 is TGTGCCAGTAGTTCCGGATGGGGGTCCGGGGCCAACGTCCTGACTTTC.

A word on this clonotype: A much larger clone lies a single base off, so this may be a read error. The gene calls are TRBV7-9 and TRBJ1-1; D remains unclear. In germline, CDR1 is SEHNR, CDR2 FQNEAQ (reference sequence). The CDR3 runs 14 residues. This chain's CDR3 is CAGSPLQWSTEAFF. DNA of the CDR3: TGTGCCGGCAGCCCCCTGCAGTGGAGCACTGAAGCTTTCTTT.

This clonotype was observed a few times. The chain uses TRBV7-6 and TRBJ1-1; perhaps TRBD1 as D (6 bases). Germline assignment: CDR1 SGHVS and CDR2 FNYEAQ. The length of the CDR3 is 14 residues. V dropped 6 bases and J dropped 3 bases, with 14 bases sitting between them. The CDR3 region is CASSKKDRHTEAFF. The CDR3 coding sequence is TGTGCCAGCAGTAAGAAGGACAGACACACTGAAGCTTTCTTT. Full variable domain (remainder filled in from reference TRBV7-6 and TRBJ1-1): GAGVSQSPRYKVTKRGQDVALRCDPISGHVSLYWYRQALGQGPEFLTYFNYEAQQDKSGLPNDRFSAERPEGSISTLTIQRTEQRDSAMYRCASSKKDRHTEAFFGQGTRLTVV.

The chain is built from TRBV12-3 or TRBV12-4 and TRBJ2-7, with 8 positions matching TRBD1. This CDR3 has 14 residues. The V gene end was trimmed by 5 bases and the J gene end by 3 bases; junction bases not matched to a gene: 6. The CDR3 is CASSDRGPVYEQYF. CDR3 in DNA: TGTGCCAGCAGTGACAGGGGACCAGTCTACGAGCAGTACTTC.

The V call is TRBV7-2, the J call TRBJ1-6, with D unclear. The CDR3 runs 15 residues. Germline CDR1 reads SGHTA; CDR2 reads FQGNSA. Trimming removed 5 bases from V and 0 bases from J, with 8 bases in between. Here the CDR3 DNA reads TGTGCCAGCAGCCGTCCGAACTCCTATAATTCACCCCTCCACTTT. It translates to CASSRPNSYNSPLHF.

This clonotype is a singleton in its sample. This chain links TRBV7-8 with TRBJ2-5; a possible D gene is TRBD2 (6 bases). From germline, CDR1 is SGHVS and CDR2 FQNEAQ. The CDR3 totals 14 residues. The ends were cut back, 5 bases at V and 4 bases at J, with 14 bases in the middle. CDR3 DNA sequence: TGTGCCAGCAGCCGAGGAGAGGGAGGAGAGACCCAGTACTTC. Its protein is CASSRGEGGETQYF.

A note on this clonotype: Given a much more abundant clone one base away, this may be a read error. The chain links TRBV7-2 to TRBJ1-1; no reliable D call. The V end was cut by 2 bases, the J end by 3 bases, with 13 bases between. The germline V gene encodes CDR1 SGHTA and CDR2 FQGNSA. The CDR3 is made up of 15 amino acids. CDR3: CASSLSAPGYTEAFF. CDR3 DNA sequence: TGTGCCAGCAGCTTATCGGCCCCCGGCTACACTGAAGCTTTCTTT.

This clonotype was seen many times. The chain joins TRBV29-1 to TRBJ1-2, with TRBD1 matching over 7 bases. Germline V gene data show CDR1 as SQVTM and CDR2 as ANQGSEA. V lost 0 bases, J lost 2 bases, and 9 bases stayed unmatched. The CDR3 runs to 16 residues. CDR3 in amino acids: CSVEDRGRGTNYGYTF. CDR3 nucleotide sequence: TGCAGCGTTGAAGATCGCGGCAGGGGGACGAACTATGGCTACACCTTC.

This clonotype was counted between two and nine times. The chain has TRBV2 and TRBJ2-2, with 10 bases matching TRBD2. V shed 6 bases and J 7 bases; nucleotides not matched to a gene: 8. CDR1 is SNHLY, CDR2 FYNNEI, per germline. The CDR3 covers 15 residues. The CDR3 nucleotides are TGTGCCAGCAGAGGACTAGCGGTTCTTGACGGGGAGCTGTTTTTT. Its translation: CASRGLAVLDGELFF. The full variable domain, with the rest looked up from reference TRBV2 and TRBJ2-2, is EPEVTQTPSHQVTQMGQEVILRCVPISNHLYFYWYRQILGQKVEFLVSFYNNEISEKSEIFDDQFSVERPDGSNFTLKIRSTKLEDSAMYFCASRGLAVLDGELFFGEGSRLTVL.

The rearrangement links TRBV4-1 to TRBJ2-5; tentatively, D is TRBD2 (7 bases). V lost 4 bases to trimming and J lost 0 bases, with 15 bases between them. The CDR3 spans 16 residues. Looked up from germline, CDR1 is MGHRA and CDR2 is YSYEKL. CDR3 region: CASSRGGHSYQETQYF. In DNA, the CDR3 is TGCGCCAGCAGCCGCGGGGGACATTCGTACCAAGAGACCCAGTACTTC.